This T cell receptor (beta chain) was identified during a study of early T cells in non-severe SARS-CoV-2 infection. Ten or more counts support this clonotype. A single record per CDR3 protein comes from TCRdb applying MiXCR to the 5' RACE reads. This sample has more than 55,000 distinct CDR3 sequences, with about 4.6% found just once. The sequence was collected from an adult who was a healthcare worker with PCR-confirmed SARS-CoV-2 infection or an uninfected control (not recorded which). The donor label of this sample is uncertain. Sequencing was performed on whole blood, taken at baseline.

The CDR3: CASSPLGRVDEKLFF. The CDR3 DNA reads as TGTGCCAGCAGCCCCCTTGGCAGGGTCGATGAAAAACTGTTTTTT. The J gene is TRBJ1-4, the V gene TRBV7-2; a weak D match, TRBD1 (5 bases). The germline CDR1 and CDR2 sequences are SGHTA and FQGNSA. Trimming removed 5 bases at V and 6 bases at J, with 16 bases between. The CDR3 length is 15 residues.